The source of this TCR beta chain is a study of cytomegalovirus exposure and HLA in healthy donors listed by TCRdb under 2017. For the study in its entirety: According to an earlier analysis of a few hundred of the donors, about 179 million T cells yielded 117 million unique TCR beta sequences and more than 250 Gb of sequence data. An early release that covered several hundred HLA-typed donors contained around 330 gigabases of sequencing data and about 84 million unique TCR sequences. Of the 350 to 400 genotyped donors, about 84% fell in the genetic ancestry cluster associated with self-reported Caucasian donors. The study aimed to test whether signatures of past pathogen exposure could be identified by cataloging public T cell receptors. Using immunosequencing, the study profiled T cell repertoires from roughly 650 subjects and related those repertoires to cytomegalovirus serostatus. Besides the first cohort of more than 650 subjects, a separate validation cohort made up of roughly 120 different subjects was used. To predict cytomegalovirus infection status, the study brought together high-throughput TCR immunosequencing, statistical association of individual TCRs with disease status, and machine learning. To study patterns of TCR occurrence, a later analysis re-analyzed previously published TCR beta repertoires from hundreds of donors and added high-resolution HLA genotyping. Rather than using new phenotypic data, the later analysis identified candidate immune exposures from TCR beta sequences and from how often those sequences occurred across donors. An earlier analysis of some 500 of the donors used high-throughput TCR beta sequencing to judge whether each TCR beta V gene segment behaved as functional or pseudogenic. Donor age, sex, ethnicity and CMV serostatus were compiled alongside the repertoire data. Genome-wide SNP genotypes for about three fifths of the roughly 670 donors were used in a later genetic analysis, which treated that subset as a discovery cohort. All discovery cohort repertoires had been generated using a single sequencing platform. HLA typing included class I and class II loci at four-digit resolution. Typing coverage varied by locus: roughly 629-630 donors for A, B, C, DRB1 and DQB1; 522 for DQA1; 606 for DPA1; roughly 450 for DPB1. Because of strong linkage in the cohort, five DR-DQ haplotypes were treated as single units for association and clustering. Among roughly 370 genotyped donors of the cohort, an average of roughly 240,000 unique TCR beta nucleotide sequences were sequenced per donor, about a sixth of them non-productive. Findings and caveats that apply to the study as a whole: Correlated functional status among segregating V segments might reflect linkage disequilibrium, but an unknown experimental factor could not be ruled out. A later genetic analysis associated a missense DCLRE1C variant with V-gene and J-gene trimming of TCR beta chains, and an independent cohort replicated the association. The authors suggested that the approach could potentially be generalized to other disease states and immunological phenotypes. A group of highly shared sequence variants was considered likely to be a technical artifact of the sequencing pipeline. The classifier was reported to diagnose cytomegalovirus status with high specificity and sensitivity in both the original cohort and the validation cohort. When HLA alleles, especially DR and DQ, strongly co-occurred, TCR associations were difficult to assign to individual alleles. The presence/absence analyses assumed that sequencing depth was roughly uniform across donors, and that assumption may not be true. Immune exposure information for the cohort was limited to CMV serostatus. A few of the identified cytomegalovirus-associated TCR beta chains were confirmed in vitro to be specific for cytomegalovirus antigens. The study gave a list of some 150 TCR beta chains associated with cytomegalovirus. The 87-base-pair reads could not distinguish some IMGT-functional V segments, including TRBV6-2 and TRBV6-3, so those segments were excluded. In a later analysis, TCR association rates were found to vary across HLA loci, with the most associated TCRs seen for DRB1 alleles and the fewest for HLA-C alleles. While some public TCRs were present in many individuals, most TCR sequences turned up only very rarely across donors. According to a later analysis, most CMV-associated TCR beta chains appeared to be HLA-restricted, and the HLA associations seemed to be driven largely by CMV exposure. In an earlier analysis of 587 of the donors, most TCR beta V segments appeared in productive rearrangements about 90% or about 30% of the time, broadly matching IMGT annotations. According to a later analysis, parvovirus B19, influenza, CMV and Epstein-Barr virus appeared linked to several top co-occurrence clusters. In a later analysis, around 15,000 TCR beta sequences were associated with specific HLA alleles at a false discovery rate of 0.05. The earlier analysis of fewer than 750 of the donors excluded roughly 17 rarely observed V segments, including chromosome 9 orphons, because counts were too low. A further reported finding was that TCR beta sequences accurately predicted the HLA-A and HLA-B alleles for most subjects in the first cohort. In this cohort, only TCR beta chains were sequenced, and detectable features were limited by the absence of alpha or paired-chain data. In a later genetic analysis, fewer N-insertions in productive TCRs were reported among donors in an Asian-associated ancestry cluster than the 666-donor mean. Compared with equally common non-associated chains, HLA-associated TCR beta chains in a later analysis were more clonally expanded and had lower generation probabilities. Because HLA typing was unavailable for some donors at each locus, only the typed subset was used in association tests.

V is trimmed back by 4 bases and J by 6 bases, and the junction contains 7 bases that no gene match accounts for. CDR1 and CDR2, looked up from the germline V gene (reference sequence), are SEHNR and FQNEAQ. The CDR3 runs 14 amino acids, cysteine and phenylalanine included. The DNA shown is the 42-base CDR3, in frame from base 1. Libraries were constructed by the immunoSEQ multiplex PCR assay. A mixture of 60 forward primers for TCR Vbeta segments and 13 reverse primers for TCR Jbeta segments was used in the multiplex PCR. A multiplex PCR assay on genomic DNA amplified the CDR3 region of rearranged TCR beta genes. The amplified TCR beta libraries were sequenced on the Illumina HiSeq System as 87-base-pair reads. In the original analysis: A later analysis tallied 75 million to 95 million unique TCR beta chains across the approximately 670 repertoires, and some 10 million of those chains were shared by two or more donors. A nearest-neighbor algorithm error-corrected the raw reads and collapsed the reads into unique sequences, merging closely related sequences to remove PCR and sequencing errors. V, D and J gene segments were assigned by aligning CDR3 sequences to IMGT reference sequences. For a sequence to be retained, a match of at least six nucleotides was required to both a V gene segment and a J gene segment. Rearrangements were classified as productive when the CDR3 lacked stop codons and remained in frame with V and J, and all other rearrangements were classified as non-productive. CDR3 was defined by IMGT convention, running from the second conserved V-encoded cysteine to the conserved J-encoded phenylalanine. Sequences without an unambiguous match to a single V gene segment were excluded from the earlier analysis of several hundred of the donors. In an earlier analysis of approximately 560 of the donors, a V segment was called functional when productive rearrangements were above 56.7%, and segregating when the standard deviation between donors exceeded 5%. A statistical classification framework was built for diagnosing cytomegalovirus status from the catalog of TCR beta chain sequences. V and J gene assignment, in a later analysis, came from comparing TCR nucleotide sequences with IMGT/GENE-DB human TR gene sequences. In a later analysis, CDR3 sequences and most-parsimonious VDJ recombination scenarios were assigned using the TCRdist pipeline. In a later analysis, every TCR beta chain was defined by the combination of its CDR3 amino acid sequence and its V-gene family, and reads without a unique V-gene family were dropped. To address suspected cross-contamination and a sequencing artifact, a later analysis removed under 600 highly shared, low-generation-probability nucleotide sequences. In a later analysis, a clonal expansion index for each public chain was calculated from normalized within-repertoire ranks of inferred template counts. In a later analysis, generation probabilities were computed using a VDJ recombination model fitted to out-of-frame rearrangements, and the results were checked against IGoR. In a later analysis, TCR-TCR, TCR-HLA and TCR-CMV co-occurrence was scored with hypergeometric tests, and a repertoire-size bias correction was applied to TCR pairs. To estimate false discovery rates, a later analysis permuted the HLA or CMV assignments 20 times. In a later analysis, co-occurring TCRs were grouped with DBSCAN, and TCRdist sequence similarity was added when clustering was performed within HLA-allele-positive subsets. Co-occurrence clustering excluded repertoires with fewer than 30,000 or more than 120,000 public chains, plus five with anomalous nucleotide sharing. The immuneACCESS repertoire file appears here via TCRdb, limited to in-frame rearrangements. These files lack a portion of the clones; in checked studies, under half of the deficit traces to unresolved V genes, and the cause of the others is not known. That table furnishes V, J and clone size, whereas the DNA furnished D and trimming. This sample lists 210,000 or so clones; roughly 80% were detected once. The ten largest clones represent 15% to 19% of the sample.

The cohort consisted of 600 to 700 healthy bone marrow donors. All cohort members were sampled while nominally healthy, although unrecorded immune exposures were likely present. The donor tested CMV seronegative and was one of the 352 seronegative cohort members. A peripheral blood sample was provided by each donor, and peripheral blood mononuclear cells were used for TCR beta sequencing. Genomic DNA was extracted from the blood cell samples with the Qiagen DNeasy Blood Extraction Kit. For this clone: Its binding antigen is unknown. No qualities accompany the bases; no much larger clone lies one base away.

The source of this sequence is a man aged 35 to 55 in good health and CMV-seronegative. The sequence is built from TRBV7-9 and TRBJ1-2; 8 junctional bases match TRBD1. Sequences were obtained from PBMCs. The bases read TGTGCCAGCAGCTACCTCGACAGGGGTCATGGCTACACCTTC. The resulting protein is CASSYLDRGHGYTF.